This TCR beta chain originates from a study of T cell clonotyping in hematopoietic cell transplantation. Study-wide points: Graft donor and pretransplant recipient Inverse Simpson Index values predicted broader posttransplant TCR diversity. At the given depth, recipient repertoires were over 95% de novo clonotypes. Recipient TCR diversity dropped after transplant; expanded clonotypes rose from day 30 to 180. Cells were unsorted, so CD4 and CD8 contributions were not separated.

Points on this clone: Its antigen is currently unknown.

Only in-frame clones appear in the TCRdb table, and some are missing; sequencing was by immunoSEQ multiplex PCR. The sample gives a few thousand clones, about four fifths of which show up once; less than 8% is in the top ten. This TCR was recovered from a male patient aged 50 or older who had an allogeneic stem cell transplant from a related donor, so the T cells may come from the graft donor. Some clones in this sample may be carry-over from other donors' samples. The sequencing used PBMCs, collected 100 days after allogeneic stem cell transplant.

The CDR3 coding sequence is TGTGCCTGGAGTGTACTTGGCAGCCCTAGCACAGATACGCAGTATTTT. This sequence encodes CAWSVLGSPSTDTQYF. The chain joins TRBV30 to TRBJ2-3; D gene unclear. There are 16 residues in the CDR3. The germline gives CDR1 GTSNPN, CDR2 SVGIG (reference sequence). Deletions cut 0 bases from V and 0 bases from J, with 13 bases between.